These 27 T cell receptor beta chains share one sample of origin, sequenced in a study of control samples from healthy donors and cancer patients (dated by TCRdb to the early 2020s). Library preparation was by the immunoSEQ multiplex PCR assay. Drawn from immuneACCESS, this table holds only the in-frame rearrangements with V and J called that TCRdb kept. Clones are partly lost; checked studies trace under half to an unresolved V gene and leave the rest unexplained. For this sample there are about 49,000 clones; approximately 86% appear just once. Roughly 2.8% of the sample rests with the top ten. Sequencing used PBMCs. The receptors were gathered from a woman aged 50 to 60 with lung cancer.

The V and J genes are TRBV2 and TRBJ2-3, with 10 bases identical to TRBD1. The CDR3 is 15 residues long. Trimming at V came to 5 bases and at J to 2 bases, leaving 4 bases not matched to a gene. The V gene's germline CDR1 is SNHLY and CDR2 FYNNEI. DNA of the CDR3: TGTGCCAGCAGTAGGACAGGGGGATCCACAGATACGCAGTATTTT. Protein sequence: CASSRTGGSTDTQYF.

Here the CDR3 reads CASSQGRNYGYTF. CDR3 bases: TGTGCCAGCAGTCAGGGACGGAACTATGGCTACACCTTC. This chain links TRBV3-1 (or the pseudogene TRBV3-2) with TRBJ1-2; perhaps TRBD1 as D (5 bases). This CDR3 region has 13 residues. Germline V gene data show CDR1 as LGHDT and CDR2 as YNNKEL (reference sequence). With 6 bases removed from V and 2 bases from J, the gap between germline ends came to 10 bases.

This chain uses TRBV5-1 with TRBJ1-3; D is unresolved. V was trimmed by 0 bases and J by 0 bases, leaving 10 bases between them. Germline V CDR1 and CDR2: SGHRS, YFSETQ. The CDR3 extends over 16 amino acids. The CDR3 loop is CASSLGGKTSGNTIYF. In nucleotides, the CDR3 is TGCGCCAGCAGCTTGGGAGGGAAGACCTCTGGAAACACCATATATTTT.

The chain is built from TRBV30 and TRBJ1-4; 8 nucleotides align to TRBD1. V dropped 0 bases and J dropped 8; count of bases not matched to a gene: 8. Germline V gene data show CDR1 as GTSNPN and CDR2 as SVGIG (reference sequence). The CDR3 is made up of 15 amino acids. CDR3 region: CAWSVKAGGSEKLFF. The CDR3, as DNA: TGTGCCTGGAGTGTAAAGGCAGGGGGCTCGGAAAAACTGTTTTTT.

This chain's CDR3 is CASSMQGGTYEQYF. The CDR3 nucleotides are TGTGCCAGTAGTATGCAGGGGGGGACCTACGAGCAGTACTTC. This chain connects TRBV19 to TRBJ2-7, with D perhaps being TRBD1 or TRBD2 (7 bases each). The CDR3 has 14 residues. The V and J ends lost 3 bases and 2 bases respectively, with 11 bases between them. Germline values: CDR1 LNHDA, CDR2 SQIVND (reference sequence). The complete variable domain, with remaining parts taken from reference TRBV19 and TRBJ2-7, reads DGGITQSPKYLFRKEGQNVTLSCEQNLNHDAMYWYRQDPGQGLRLIYYSQIVNDFQKGDIAEGYSVSREKKESFPLTVTSAQKNPTAFYLCASSMQGGTYEQYFGPGTRLTVT.

The V call is TRBV6-4, the J call TRBJ1-1, with D possibly being TRBD1 (5 bases). CDR3 size: 16 residues. V lost 9 bases, J lost 7 bases, and 27 bases lay in between. Germline V gene data show CDR1 as MRHNA and CDR2 as SNTAGT. CDR3 protein: CARAGGGNLTGLEAFF. DNA of the CDR3: TGTGCCAGGGCTGGGGGGGGAAACTTGACGGGTCTTGAAGCTTTCTTT.

DNA for the CDR3: TGTGCCAGCAGCCCAGGGGGCGTGAACACTGAAGCTTTCTTT. Translation gives CASSPGGVNTEAFF. This chain links TRBV9 with TRBJ1-1, with 8 bases matching TRBD1. Germline assignment: CDR1 SGDLS and CDR2 YYNGEE. The V segment lost 4 bases and the J segment 0 bases; nucleotides outside the gene matches: 2. The CDR3 is made up of 14 amino acids.

This clone came up a few times. The gene calls are TRBV25-1 and TRBJ1-1; TRBD1 is a possible D gene (5 bases). The CDR3 sequence is 14 residues long. The V gene's germline CDR1 is MGHDK and CDR2 SYGVNS. V lost 4 bases and J 0 bases, leaving 9 bases between the germline ends. The chain's CDR3 is CASSGIQVNTEAFF. CDR3 DNA sequence: TGTGCCAGCAGTGGAATACAGGTGAACACTGAAGCTTTCTTT. The entire variable domain, with the rest obtained from reference TRBV25-1 and TRBJ1-1, is as follows: EADIYQTPRYLVIGTGKKITLECSQTMGHDKMYWYQQDPGMELHLIHYSYGVNSTEKGDLSSESTVSRIRTEHFPLTLESARPSHTSQYLCASSGIQVNTEAFFGQGTRLTVV.

This chain uses TRBV15 with TRBJ1-1; weak D call: TRBD1 (6 bases). From germline, CDR1 is LNHNV and CDR2 YYDKDF (reference sequence). V was trimmed by 5 bases and J by 1 base, leaving 14 bases between them. This CDR3 spans 15 amino acids. The CDR3 reads CATSGSRGWNTEAFF. CDR3 nucleotide sequence: TGTGCCACCAGCGGCAGCAGGGGTTGGAACACTGAAGCTTTCTTT. Supplemented by reference TRBV15 and TRBJ1-1, the full variable domain reads DAMVIQNPRYQVTQFGKPVTLSCSQTLNHNVMYWYQQKSSQAPKLLFHYYDKDFNNEADTPDNFQSRRPNTSFCFLDIRSPGLGDTAMYLCATSGSRGWNTEAFFGQGTRLTVV.

The chain has TRBV30 and TRBJ2-2; D is undetermined. The V gene's germline CDR1 is GTSNPN and CDR2 SVGIG (reference sequence). The length of the CDR3 is 12 residues. The germline V and J ends were trimmed by 4 bases and 5 bases, with 8 bases remaining between them. The CDR3 protein is CAWKVRTGELFF. CDR3 DNA: TGTGCCTGGAAGGTCCGGACCGGGGAGCTGTTTTTT.

This chain links TRBV4-1 with TRBJ2-7; possible D gene TRBD1, 6 bases. The germline V gene has CDR1 MGHRA and CDR2 YSYEKL. The ends were cut back, 1 base at V and 3 bases at J, with 7 bases in the middle. The CDR3 consists of 13 residues. CDR3 amino acids: CASSQVQGYEQYF. The CDR3 coding sequence is TGCGCCAGCAGCCAAGTACAGGGCTACGAGCAGTACTTC.

The chain uses TRBV7-9 and TRBJ1-1; D is perhaps TRBD1 (6 bases). V was cut by 3 bases and J by 0 bases, with 11 bases left in between. Germline V CDR1 and CDR2: SEHNR, FQNEAQ (reference sequence). The CDR3 is 15 residues long. The CDR3 loop is CASSLRTAMNTEAFF. CDR3 bases: TGTGCCAGCAGCTTGCGGACAGCGATGAACACTGAAGCTTTCTTT.

The chain carries TRBV18 and TRBJ2-5; 10 positions agree with TRBD2. J gave up 1 base and V 1 base, and 6 bases lay outside the gene matches. From germline, CDR1 is KGHSH and CDR2 LQKENI. The CDR3 is made up of 17 amino acids. The DNA for the CDR3 is TGTGCCAGCTCACCACTTGAGAGCGGGGGGGCCCAAGAGACCCAGTACTTC. Amino acid sequence: CASSPLESGGAQETQYF.

The CDR3 nucleotides are TGTGCCAGCAGCTTATTTCAGGGGACGAACACTGAAGCTTTCTTT. Translation: CASSLFQGTNTEAFF. The V call is TRBV7-9, the J call TRBJ1-1; D is possibly TRBD1 (6 bases). V lost 2 bases, J lost 1 base, and 11 bases lay in between. CDR3 size: 15 residues. In germline, CDR1 is SEHNR, CDR2 FQNEAQ (reference sequence).

The chain is built from TRBV11-3 and TRBJ1-1; tentative D call: TRBD1 (5 bases). CDR3 length: 15 residues. V was clipped by 8 bases and J by 4 bases, with 20 bases between them. Germline V gene lookup returns CDR1 SGHNT and CDR2 YENEEA. CDR3 DNA sequence: TGTGCCAGCGGGACTACGGCAGGGATAGGCACTGAAGCTTTCTTT. Its protein is CASGTTAGIGTEAFF.

The chain is built from TRBV14 and TRBJ1-2; no firm D call. The germline V gene has CDR1 SGHDN and CDR2 FVKESK. Trimming pared 1 base from V and 4 bases from J, leaving 7 bases between. This CDR3 has 13 residues. The CDR3 sequence: CASSQGVSYGYTF. The CDR3, as DNA: TGTGCCAGCAGCCAAGGGGTTAGCTATGGCTACACCTTC.

The gene calls are TRBV27 and TRBJ1-2, with a possible D match to TRBD1 (6 bases). Germline loops: CDR1 MNHEY, CDR2 SMNVEV (reference sequence). The CDR3 extends over 14 amino acids. V dropped 4 bases and J dropped 4 bases, with 13 bases sitting between them. CDR3 coding DNA: TGTGCCAGCAGTTCCATACAGGGCTTCTATGGCTACACCTTC. Amino acid sequence: CASSSIQGFYGYTF.

The chain employs TRBV5-1 and TRBJ1-1, with D unresolved. Between the trimmed V and J ends, which lost 4 bases and 0 bases, there was a span of 13 bases. Germline V CDR1 and CDR2: SGHRS, YFSETQ. CDR3 length equals 15 residues. The CDR3 here is CASSREQIMNTEAFF. In DNA, the CDR3 is TGCGCCAGCAGCCGAGAACAGATCATGAACACTGAAGCTTTCTTT.

The chain links TRBV3-1 (or the pseudogene TRBV3-2) to TRBJ1-5; no definite D call. The CDR3 length is 15 residues. The V end lost 1 base, the J end lost 4 bases, and 11 bases lay between the germline ends. Germline V CDR1 and CDR2: LGHDT, YNNKEL (reference sequence). DNA of the CDR3: TGTGCCAGCAGCCAAGGGGAGGTAGGGAATCAGCCCCAGCATTTT. This codes for CASSQGEVGNQPQHF.

The chain links TRBV19 to TRBJ1-2, with unresolved D. In germline, CDR1 is LNHDA, CDR2 SQIVND (reference sequence). Between the trimmed V and J ends, which lost 2 bases and 3 bases, there was a span of 10 bases. CDR3 length: 14 residues. The CDR3 coding sequence is TGTGCCAGTAGTATATCCGTTCGGGACTATGGCTACACCTTC. Translated, it gives CASSISVRDYGYTF.

The chain recombines TRBV5-1 with TRBJ1-3; D possibly corresponds to TRBD1 (6 bases). This CDR3 is 15 amino acids long. CDR1 is SGHRS and CDR2 is YFSETQ in the germline V gene. Trimming removed 3 bases from V and 4 bases from J, with 14 bases in between. In nucleotides, the CDR3 is TGCGCCAGCAGCTCGCTACAGGGACCCGGAAACACCATATATTTT. Translation gives CASSSLQGPGNTIYF. The full variable domain, with the rest looked up from reference TRBV5-1 and TRBJ1-3, is KAGVTQTPRYLIKTRGQQVTLSCSPISGHRSVSWYQQTPGQGLQFLFEYFSETQRNKGNFPGRFSGRQFSNSRSEMNVSTLELGDSALYLCASSSLQGPGNTIYFGEGSWLTVV.

The chain carries TRBV4-1 and TRBJ1-1; a possible D gene is TRBD1 (6 bases). Germline CDR1 is MGHRA and CDR2 is YSYEKL. The CDR3 runs 15 residues. V was cut by 3 bases and J by 4 bases, with 15 bases left in between. The CDR3 nucleotides read TGCGCCAGCAGCCAGACCCCGGGGGCGGGCACTGAAGCTTTCTTT. Translated, it gives CASSQTPGAGTEAFF.

V is TRBV7-9 and J is TRBJ2-5; 8 nucleotides match TRBD2. The ends lost 3 bases at V and 2 bases at J; junction bases unmatched: 2. There are 14 residues in the CDR3. Germline loops: CDR1 SEHNR, CDR2 FQNEAQ (reference sequence). DNA of the CDR3: TGTGCCAGCAGCTTTTTAGCGGGGCAAGAGACCCAGTACTTC. This sequence encodes CASSFLAGQETQYF.

The chain has TRBV19 and TRBJ1-5; D gene uncertain. V was clipped by 8 bases and J by 2 bases, with 7 bases between them. The V gene's germline CDR1 is LNHDA and CDR2 SQIVND (reference sequence). This CDR3 is 12 amino acids long. The CDR3 nucleotides read TGTGCCAGTGCTACGGGCAATCAGCCCCAGCATTTT. This encodes CASATGNQPQHF.

This chain uses TRBV19 with TRBJ2-5, with D perhaps matching TRBD2 (6 bases). The CDR3 is 15 residues long. Germline V CDR1 and CDR2: LNHDA, SQIVND (reference sequence). V lost 6 bases and J 5 bases, leaving 19 bases between the germline ends. The CDR3 nucleotides are TGTGCCAGTAGCCAGTATTCCCCAGGGAGGGAGACCCAGTACTTC. Translating it yields CASSQYSPGRETQYF.

The rearrangement links TRBV28 to TRBJ2-3; D is perhaps TRBD1 or TRBD2 (5 bases each). V was shortened by 3 bases and J by 2 bases, with 18 bases between the two germline ends. This CDR3 comprises 17 residues. The germline V gene has CDR1 MDHEN and CDR2 SYDVKM. The CDR3, as DNA: TGTGCCAGCAGTTTGGGGACGGAGACTGAATTCACAGATACGCAGTATTTT. As protein: CASSLGTETEFTDTQYF.

The chain recombines TRBV19 with TRBJ2-1; D ambiguous. Per germline, CDR1 LNHDA and CDR2 SQIVND (reference sequence). The V gene lost 1 base and the J gene lost 3 bases, with 10 bases spanning the gap. This CDR3 is built from 15 residues. CDR3 sequence reads: CASSIGVGFYNEQFF. The CDR3 DNA sequence: TGTGCCAGTAGTATAGGAGTTGGTTTCTACAATGAGCAGTTCTTC.